The entry below describes one TCR beta chain. Its cognate antigen has yet to be identified. No qualities accompany the bases; no much larger clone lies one base away. The approximately 41 donors, aged about 6 to 100 years, were systemically healthy Caucasian individuals from Russia. Each donor gave around 9 milliliters of peripheral blood, collected into EDTA-treated Vacutainer tubes. PBMCs were isolated by Ficoll-Paque density-gradient centrifugation, with at least 6 million obtained per sample. Trizol reagent was used to extract total RNA from the PBMCs, yielding at least 6 micrograms per sample. For every donor, an aliquot of PBMCs went through flow cytometry to measure the percentages of naive CD45RAhigh/CD27high T cells. The method behind the library was 5' RACE. A second PCR of about 7 to 12 cycles was performed with a sample-barcoded 5' primer and a J-beta primer mix. A template-switch 5' adaptor carrying 12 random nucleotides introduced a unique molecular identifier onto each TCR beta cDNA molecule. Each sample yielded at least 3 million CDR3-containing paired-end reads. The Mint cDNA synthesis kit, primed by a TRBC-specific oligonucleotide, was used to synthesize first-strand cDNA from all RNA. Following uracil-DNA glycosylase treatment, a first 18-cycle PCR with universal primers M1SS and BC2_uni_R was performed on all cDNA. As for how the authors treated the data: For normalization, 1 million high-quality reads, each with a distinct molecular identifier, were randomly selected from each sample. Reads with shared molecular identifiers were discarded instead of being binned into consensus sequences. CDR3 identification, clonotype clustering and error correction used MiTCR with a Q25 quality threshold and the strictest error-elimination algorithm. Lower-bound total TCR beta diversity was estimated with a nonparametric unseen species model using Euler transformation. The public reads were reprocessed in TCRdb via fastp at Q25 and MiXCR, keeping in-frame beta chains. Each entry merges the rows of one CDR3 protein and shows their most common DNA and genes. Clone size and V and J calls follow TCRdb, not the original study. In all, the sample holds over 1,500,000 distinct CDR3 sequences, and 35% to 50% of those were seen once. 23% of the sample comes from the top ten.

This record belongs to a study of blood T cells in healthy people across ages (dated by TCRdb to the mid-2010s). Regarding the research as a whole: In model experiments, template switching captured roughly one uniquely barcoded TCR beta cDNA molecule for every two T cells. Four age groups were formed from the donors: young (average approximately 17 years), middle-aged (approximately 40), aged (around 68) and long-lived (around 80). Age-related changes in TCR beta repertoire diversity were measured in the study by deep sequencing normalized with unique cDNA molecular identifiers. Using the same blood draw, the study looked at two additional independent replicas of 1 million unique cDNA reads for two donors, one aged 18 to 30 and the other aged 80 or older. To avoid experimental bias, donors of different ages were spread randomly across the sequencing lanes. Beyond this particular receptor, the publication reports: Observed TCR beta diversity correlated strongly with the percentage of naive T cells measured by flow cytometry. The CMV infection status of donors was not known, potentially confounding age-related changes in expanded clonotypes. Compared with the aged group, the long-lived group had more naive CD4+ T cells, fewer expanded clones and increased TCR diversity, suggesting age selection. Observed TCR beta diversity per million T cells fell roughly linearly with age, and a significant reduction was already apparent by age around 40. Total diversity estimates from one million sequenced T cells were considered lower bounds and underestimates. Conclusive comparison of naive and antigen-experienced compartments was prevented by the profiling of bulk unsorted PBMCs.

The CDR3 numbers 13 residues from cysteine through phenylalanine. Only CDR3 DNA is held: 39 bases, read in frame from base 1. CDR1 and CDR2, looked up from the germline V gene, are SQVTM and ANQGSEA. Cut back by 3 bases and 6 bases, the V and J ends lie 14 bases apart. The rearrangement combines TRBV29-1 with TRBJ1-2, and TRBD1 may be the D gene, going by 6 matching bases. The TCR was taken from a human donor in good health. The sequenced material came from blood. The nucleotide sequence is given as TGCAGCGTTGAGTTGGGCAGGGGTAATGGCTACACCTTC. This sequence encodes CSVELGRGNGYTF. With all but the CDR3 taken from the reference TRBV29-1 and TRBJ1-2 genes, the full variable domain is: SAVISQKPSRDICQRGTSLTIQCQVDSQVTMMFWYRQQPGQSLTLIATANQGSEATYESGFVIDKFPISRPNLTFSTLTVSNMSPEDSSIYLCSVELGRGNGYTFGSGTRLTVV.